This T cell receptor (beta chain) was documented in a study of blood T cell repertoires in COVID-19. Study background: In each case, the material was cDNA or gDNA derived from T cells, B-cell-depleted T cells, or PBMCs.

The length of the CDR3 is 16 residues. Trimming cost V 2 bases and J 4 bases, with 18 bases left between them. The germline gives CDR1 MGHRA, CDR2 YSYEKL. Sequenced by immunoSEQ multiplex PCR; TCRdb stores in-frame clones only, minus some. The table records around 140,000 clones, almost 80% of them present only once. Participants were aged roughly 18 to 100 years from about two dozen US areas. This clonotype was obtained from a woman in her forties or fifties who had recovered from COVID-19. The sample taken for sequencing was PBMCs or T cells enriched from blood (not recorded which). V gene TRBV4-1 combines with J gene TRBJ2-7; D perhaps matches TRBD1 (5 bases). CDR3 in amino acids: CASSQSVRAGIYEQYF. The DNA for the CDR3 is TGCGCCAGCAGCCAATCTGTCAGGGCAGGGATTTACGAGCAGTACTTC.